The present T cell receptor (beta chain) was sequenced within a study of blood T cell repertoires in COVID-19. This clone was found once. Trimming removed 4 bases at V and 0 bases at J, with 7 bases between. Germline-derived CDR1 and CDR2 are SGHRS and YFSETQ. This CDR3 is 14 amino acids long. Clones were sequenced by immunoSEQ multiplex PCR, and TCRdb holds only the in-frame ones, with some missing. The data contain roughly 100,000 clones, roughly 83% of them singletons. The chain joins TRBV5-1 to TRBJ1-4; D not certain. The sequencing sample was made of peripheral blood. The receptor's source is a woman aged 80 or over with active or convalescent COVID-19. The CDR3 DNA is TGCGCCAGCAGCCGGGGTTCAACTAATGAAAAACTGTTTTTT. Amino acid sequence: CASSRGSTNEKLFF.